The rows below give T cell receptor beta chains drawn from one sample of a study of monozygotic twins with inflammatory bowel disease. TCRdb reanalyzed the 5' RACE reads, giving one entry per CDR3 protein sequence and no DNA. Its table records 110,000 to 150,000 distinct CDR3 sequences. Sequencing input: blood. These receptors all come from a human donor with ulcerative colitis or Crohn's disease, or a healthy co-twin of an affected twin (not recorded which). CDR3s include the opening cysteine and the closing phenylalanine or tryptophan.

cdr3_length: 15; j_call: TRBJ2-1; v_call: TRBV12-3/TRBV12-4; cdr3_aa: CASSYRLAESNEQFF
cdr3_length: 14; j_call: TRBJ2-3; v_call: TRBV20-1; cdr3_aa: CSARSGSVPDTQYF
cdr3_length: 15; j_call: TRBJ1-1; v_call: TRBV11-2; cdr3_aa: CASSHRRGGITEAFF
cdr3_length: 11; j_call: TRBJ2-7; v_call: TRBV18; cdr3_aa: CASSESHEQYF
cdr3_length: 13; j_call: TRBJ1-5; v_call: TRBV6-2/TRBV6-3; cdr3_aa: CASRNRGRQPQHF
cdr3_length: 15; j_call: TRBJ1-1; v_call: TRBV7-9; cdr3_aa: CASSISLQGRTEAFF
cdr3_length: 13; j_call: TRBJ1-5; v_call: TRBV29-1; cdr3_aa: CSAGEVGNQPQHF
cdr3_length: 14; j_call: TRBJ1-1; v_call: TRBV12-3/TRBV12-4; cdr3_aa: CASSYDRGGTEAFF
cdr3_length: 17; j_call: TRBJ1-5; v_call: TRBV5-6; cdr3_aa: CASSKGQGHYSNQPQHF
cdr3_length: 12; j_call: TRBJ2-2; v_call: TRBV12-3/TRBV12-4; cdr3_aa: CASRSVSGELFF
cdr3_length: 16; j_call: TRBJ2-1; v_call: TRBV7-9; cdr3_aa: CASSIGLAALYNEQFF
cdr3_length: 15; j_call: TRBJ2-1; v_call: TRBV30; cdr3_aa: CAWSLGTGVYNEQFF
cdr3_length: 14; j_call: TRBJ1-2; v_call: TRBV21-1; cdr3_aa: CASSKDRPLYGYTF
cdr3_length: 14; j_call: TRBJ1-1; v_call: TRBV7-9; cdr3_aa: CASSLPGGNTEAFF
cdr3_length: 12; j_call: TRBJ2-7; v_call: TRBV6-6; cdr3_aa: CASSSVSYEQYF
cdr3_length: 15; j_call: TRBJ2-7; v_call: TRBV6-2/TRBV6-3; cdr3_aa: CASSYPTSGRYEQYF
cdr3_length: 15; j_call: TRBJ1-4; v_call: TRBV13; cdr3_aa: CASSLDRAFNEKLFF
cdr3_length: 15; j_call: TRBJ1-1; v_call: TRBV5-1; cdr3_aa: CASSLVLAGNTEAFF
cdr3_length: 14; j_call: TRBJ1-1; v_call: TRBV20-1; cdr3_aa: CSASVPGAPTEAFF
cdr3_length: 13; j_call: TRBJ1-1; v_call: TRBV19; cdr3_aa: CASSIREFGEAFF
cdr3_length: 17; j_call: TRBJ2-2; v_call: TRBV30; cdr3_aa: CAWSSPTSGANTGELFF
cdr3_length: 15; j_call: TRBJ1-1; v_call: TRBV7-3; cdr3_aa: CASSLTPGQGSEAFF
cdr3_length: 13; j_call: TRBJ2-4; v_call: TRBV27; cdr3_aa: CASSSSWENIQYF
cdr3_length: 16; j_call: TRBJ2-7; v_call: TRBV5-6; cdr3_aa: CASSPAGSGIGLQQYF
cdr3_length: 15; j_call: TRBJ2-1; v_call: TRBV7-9; cdr3_aa: CASSPWGRGDNEQFF
cdr3_length: 18; j_call: TRBJ2-3; v_call: TRBV3-1; cdr3_aa: CASSSWVGGEIGTDTQYF
cdr3_length: 16; j_call: TRBJ2-1; v_call: TRBV14; cdr3_aa: CASSQLAGGATDEQFF
cdr3_length: 14; j_call: TRBJ1-1; v_call: TRBV10-3; cdr3_aa: CAISMEGPNTEAFF
cdr3_length: 16; j_call: TRBJ1-6; v_call: TRBV6-1; cdr3_aa: CASSEGDRAYGSPLHF
cdr3_length: 16; j_call: TRBJ2-2; v_call: TRBV5-6; cdr3_aa: CASRLMTGGRTGELFF
cdr3_length: 13; j_call: TRBJ2-3; v_call: TRBV7-3; cdr3_aa: CASSLAGRDTQYF
cdr3_length: 16; j_call: TRBJ2-5; v_call: TRBV4-2; cdr3_aa: CASSQDGGSPQETQYF
cdr3_length: 14; j_call: TRBJ2-7; v_call: TRBV6-6; cdr3_aa: CASSPTGDSREQYF
cdr3_length: 15; j_call: TRBJ2-1; v_call: TRBV6-2/TRBV6-3; cdr3_aa: CASSYEGQLYNEQFF
cdr3_length: 15; j_call: TRBJ1-5; v_call: TRBV15; cdr3_aa: CASAGTRESNQPQHF
cdr3_length: 15; j_call: TRBJ2-7; v_call: TRBV28; cdr3_aa: CASSLLPRGRYEQYF
cdr3_length: 12; j_call: TRBJ2-7; v_call: TRBV20-1; cdr3_aa: CSAREGAREQYF
cdr3_length: 15; j_call: TRBJ2-1; v_call: TRBV5-1; cdr3_aa: CASSLEAGYDNEQFF
cdr3_length: 13; j_call: TRBJ1-2; v_call: TRBV10-3; cdr3_aa: CAGRTGNNYGYTF
cdr3_length: 14; j_call: TRBJ1-1; v_call: TRBV7-6; cdr3_aa: CASSLGDINTEAFF